This T cell receptor beta chain was observed in a study of spatial heterogeneity in lung cancer. Whole-study context: TCR transcript abundance in tumor regions was strongly correlated with the T cell module score obtained from matched bulk RNA-seq.

Overall study results and limits: The study found that expanded intratumoral alpha and beta TCR counts tracked tumor mutation counts. Coverage was estimated at roughly 7% of tumor T cells for alpha chains and about 13% for beta chains.

This clonotype has ten or more counts. The antigen is undetermined. Each TCR cDNA molecule bore a unique molecular identifier. TCRdb itself ran the 5' RACE reads through MiXCR, one entry per CDR3 protein. The sample shows around 12,000 distinct CDR3 sequences, over 4.5% of them seen only once. Time point of the sample: sample taken at primary tumor resection. This CDR3 region has 15 residues. Germline assignment: CDR1 LGHDT and CDR2 YNNKEL (reference sequence). Between the trimmed V and J ends, which lost 0 bases and 3 bases, there was a span of 10 bases. Sequenced here: lung tumor tissue, sampled at surgery. The receptor was derived from a male donor with early-stage non-small cell lung cancer. The V and J genes are TRBV3-1 and TRBJ2-3; D tentatively reads TRBD1 or TRBD2 (6 bases each). The chain's CDR3 is CASSQERGRTDTQYF. In DNA, the CDR3 is TGTGCCAGCAGCCAAGAAAGGGGGAGGACAGATACGCAGTATTTT.